This is a list of T cell receptor beta chains from one sample in a study of blood T cells in healthy people across ages. MiXCR, run by TCRdb on the 5' RACE reads, gives a single entry per CDR3 protein. The sample yields roughly 2 million distinct CDR3 sequences, less than 50% seen once. Sequences were obtained from blood. These receptors were taken from a woman between 35 and 50 years old in good health. Each CDR3 is given with its conserved first and last residue. Fields, in order: D gene, V gene, clone size, CDR3 length, J gene, CDR3 DNA, CDR3 protein. D genes are given only for firm matches. Clone sizes are given selectively: once, few, many, or a class where the clone is expanded.

>.|TRBV20-1|.|13|TRBJ2-7
TGCAGTGCTAGAGAGGGACTTACCTACGTGCAGTACTTC
CSAREGLTYVQYF
>.|TRBV6-6|.|16|TRBJ1-2
TGTGCCAGCAGTTACTCCCCGACAGAAACTAACTATGGCTACACCTTC
CASSYSPTETNYGYTF
>.|TRBV15|few|19|TRBJ2-3
TGTGCCACCAGCGGGGGGATAGGGAATCCTTCATCTAGCACAGATACGCAGTATTTT
CATSGGIGNPSSSTDTQYF
>TRBD2|TRBV20-1|few|13|TRBJ2-1
TGCAGTGCTAACCCGAGCGGGGGGAATGAGCAGTTCTTC
CSANPSGGNEQFF
>TRBD1|TRBV20-1|.|16|TRBJ1-6
TGCAGTGCGCTTTACGGGACAGACCTTATGGATTCACCCCTCCACTTT
CSALYGTDLMDSPLHF
>.|TRBV5-1|few|14|TRBJ2-7
TGCGCCAGCAGCTTGACACCTCAAAGCTACGAGCAGTACTTC
CASSLTPQSYEQYF
>.|TRBV20-1|few|15|TRBJ2-5
TGCAGTGCTAGAGATTGGGGTGGGGCTCAAGAGACCCAGTACTTC
CSARDWGGAQETQYF
>.|TRBV11-1|.|15|TRBJ2-3
TGTGCCAGCAGCCTGACCACAGGGCTTACAGATACGCAGTATTTT
CASSLTTGLTDTQYF
>TRBD1|TRBV28|.|17|TRBJ1-6
TGTGCCAGCAGGGGACAGACCAGGAGCTCCTATAATTCACCCCTCCACTTT
CASRGQTRSSYNSPLHF
>.|TRBV7-2|few|13|TRBJ2-3
TGTGCCAGCAGCTACAAGGGCACAGATACGCAGTATTTT
CASSYKGTDTQYF
>.|TRBV7-2|.|14|TRBJ2-1
TGTGCCAGCCAGGGGACGGACCACTACAATGAGCAGTTCTTC
CASQGTDHYNEQFF
>TRBD2|TRBV6-1|.|16|TRBJ2-3
TGTGCCAGCAGAGCGTTAAGCGGGGGGCTCACAGATACGCAGTATTTT
CASRALSGGLTDTQYF
>.|TRBV20-1|.|14|TRBJ1-2
TGCAGTGCTAGAGATCAGAGGGGTTCCTATGGCTACACCTTC
CSARDQRGSYGYTF
>.|TRBV4-3|.|16|TRBJ2-3
TGCGCCAGCAGCCAAGCTTGGCGGGGTAGCACAGATACGCAGTATTTT
CASSQAWRGSTDTQYF
>.|TRBV5-1|.|14|TRBJ1-2
TGCGCCAGCAGCATCTCAGGGGCAGGCTATGGCTACACCTTC
CASSISGAGYGYTF
>.|TRBV25-1|few|12|TRBJ2-5
TGTGCCAGCAGTGATCCCGGGGGGACCCAGTACTTC
CASSDPGGTQYF